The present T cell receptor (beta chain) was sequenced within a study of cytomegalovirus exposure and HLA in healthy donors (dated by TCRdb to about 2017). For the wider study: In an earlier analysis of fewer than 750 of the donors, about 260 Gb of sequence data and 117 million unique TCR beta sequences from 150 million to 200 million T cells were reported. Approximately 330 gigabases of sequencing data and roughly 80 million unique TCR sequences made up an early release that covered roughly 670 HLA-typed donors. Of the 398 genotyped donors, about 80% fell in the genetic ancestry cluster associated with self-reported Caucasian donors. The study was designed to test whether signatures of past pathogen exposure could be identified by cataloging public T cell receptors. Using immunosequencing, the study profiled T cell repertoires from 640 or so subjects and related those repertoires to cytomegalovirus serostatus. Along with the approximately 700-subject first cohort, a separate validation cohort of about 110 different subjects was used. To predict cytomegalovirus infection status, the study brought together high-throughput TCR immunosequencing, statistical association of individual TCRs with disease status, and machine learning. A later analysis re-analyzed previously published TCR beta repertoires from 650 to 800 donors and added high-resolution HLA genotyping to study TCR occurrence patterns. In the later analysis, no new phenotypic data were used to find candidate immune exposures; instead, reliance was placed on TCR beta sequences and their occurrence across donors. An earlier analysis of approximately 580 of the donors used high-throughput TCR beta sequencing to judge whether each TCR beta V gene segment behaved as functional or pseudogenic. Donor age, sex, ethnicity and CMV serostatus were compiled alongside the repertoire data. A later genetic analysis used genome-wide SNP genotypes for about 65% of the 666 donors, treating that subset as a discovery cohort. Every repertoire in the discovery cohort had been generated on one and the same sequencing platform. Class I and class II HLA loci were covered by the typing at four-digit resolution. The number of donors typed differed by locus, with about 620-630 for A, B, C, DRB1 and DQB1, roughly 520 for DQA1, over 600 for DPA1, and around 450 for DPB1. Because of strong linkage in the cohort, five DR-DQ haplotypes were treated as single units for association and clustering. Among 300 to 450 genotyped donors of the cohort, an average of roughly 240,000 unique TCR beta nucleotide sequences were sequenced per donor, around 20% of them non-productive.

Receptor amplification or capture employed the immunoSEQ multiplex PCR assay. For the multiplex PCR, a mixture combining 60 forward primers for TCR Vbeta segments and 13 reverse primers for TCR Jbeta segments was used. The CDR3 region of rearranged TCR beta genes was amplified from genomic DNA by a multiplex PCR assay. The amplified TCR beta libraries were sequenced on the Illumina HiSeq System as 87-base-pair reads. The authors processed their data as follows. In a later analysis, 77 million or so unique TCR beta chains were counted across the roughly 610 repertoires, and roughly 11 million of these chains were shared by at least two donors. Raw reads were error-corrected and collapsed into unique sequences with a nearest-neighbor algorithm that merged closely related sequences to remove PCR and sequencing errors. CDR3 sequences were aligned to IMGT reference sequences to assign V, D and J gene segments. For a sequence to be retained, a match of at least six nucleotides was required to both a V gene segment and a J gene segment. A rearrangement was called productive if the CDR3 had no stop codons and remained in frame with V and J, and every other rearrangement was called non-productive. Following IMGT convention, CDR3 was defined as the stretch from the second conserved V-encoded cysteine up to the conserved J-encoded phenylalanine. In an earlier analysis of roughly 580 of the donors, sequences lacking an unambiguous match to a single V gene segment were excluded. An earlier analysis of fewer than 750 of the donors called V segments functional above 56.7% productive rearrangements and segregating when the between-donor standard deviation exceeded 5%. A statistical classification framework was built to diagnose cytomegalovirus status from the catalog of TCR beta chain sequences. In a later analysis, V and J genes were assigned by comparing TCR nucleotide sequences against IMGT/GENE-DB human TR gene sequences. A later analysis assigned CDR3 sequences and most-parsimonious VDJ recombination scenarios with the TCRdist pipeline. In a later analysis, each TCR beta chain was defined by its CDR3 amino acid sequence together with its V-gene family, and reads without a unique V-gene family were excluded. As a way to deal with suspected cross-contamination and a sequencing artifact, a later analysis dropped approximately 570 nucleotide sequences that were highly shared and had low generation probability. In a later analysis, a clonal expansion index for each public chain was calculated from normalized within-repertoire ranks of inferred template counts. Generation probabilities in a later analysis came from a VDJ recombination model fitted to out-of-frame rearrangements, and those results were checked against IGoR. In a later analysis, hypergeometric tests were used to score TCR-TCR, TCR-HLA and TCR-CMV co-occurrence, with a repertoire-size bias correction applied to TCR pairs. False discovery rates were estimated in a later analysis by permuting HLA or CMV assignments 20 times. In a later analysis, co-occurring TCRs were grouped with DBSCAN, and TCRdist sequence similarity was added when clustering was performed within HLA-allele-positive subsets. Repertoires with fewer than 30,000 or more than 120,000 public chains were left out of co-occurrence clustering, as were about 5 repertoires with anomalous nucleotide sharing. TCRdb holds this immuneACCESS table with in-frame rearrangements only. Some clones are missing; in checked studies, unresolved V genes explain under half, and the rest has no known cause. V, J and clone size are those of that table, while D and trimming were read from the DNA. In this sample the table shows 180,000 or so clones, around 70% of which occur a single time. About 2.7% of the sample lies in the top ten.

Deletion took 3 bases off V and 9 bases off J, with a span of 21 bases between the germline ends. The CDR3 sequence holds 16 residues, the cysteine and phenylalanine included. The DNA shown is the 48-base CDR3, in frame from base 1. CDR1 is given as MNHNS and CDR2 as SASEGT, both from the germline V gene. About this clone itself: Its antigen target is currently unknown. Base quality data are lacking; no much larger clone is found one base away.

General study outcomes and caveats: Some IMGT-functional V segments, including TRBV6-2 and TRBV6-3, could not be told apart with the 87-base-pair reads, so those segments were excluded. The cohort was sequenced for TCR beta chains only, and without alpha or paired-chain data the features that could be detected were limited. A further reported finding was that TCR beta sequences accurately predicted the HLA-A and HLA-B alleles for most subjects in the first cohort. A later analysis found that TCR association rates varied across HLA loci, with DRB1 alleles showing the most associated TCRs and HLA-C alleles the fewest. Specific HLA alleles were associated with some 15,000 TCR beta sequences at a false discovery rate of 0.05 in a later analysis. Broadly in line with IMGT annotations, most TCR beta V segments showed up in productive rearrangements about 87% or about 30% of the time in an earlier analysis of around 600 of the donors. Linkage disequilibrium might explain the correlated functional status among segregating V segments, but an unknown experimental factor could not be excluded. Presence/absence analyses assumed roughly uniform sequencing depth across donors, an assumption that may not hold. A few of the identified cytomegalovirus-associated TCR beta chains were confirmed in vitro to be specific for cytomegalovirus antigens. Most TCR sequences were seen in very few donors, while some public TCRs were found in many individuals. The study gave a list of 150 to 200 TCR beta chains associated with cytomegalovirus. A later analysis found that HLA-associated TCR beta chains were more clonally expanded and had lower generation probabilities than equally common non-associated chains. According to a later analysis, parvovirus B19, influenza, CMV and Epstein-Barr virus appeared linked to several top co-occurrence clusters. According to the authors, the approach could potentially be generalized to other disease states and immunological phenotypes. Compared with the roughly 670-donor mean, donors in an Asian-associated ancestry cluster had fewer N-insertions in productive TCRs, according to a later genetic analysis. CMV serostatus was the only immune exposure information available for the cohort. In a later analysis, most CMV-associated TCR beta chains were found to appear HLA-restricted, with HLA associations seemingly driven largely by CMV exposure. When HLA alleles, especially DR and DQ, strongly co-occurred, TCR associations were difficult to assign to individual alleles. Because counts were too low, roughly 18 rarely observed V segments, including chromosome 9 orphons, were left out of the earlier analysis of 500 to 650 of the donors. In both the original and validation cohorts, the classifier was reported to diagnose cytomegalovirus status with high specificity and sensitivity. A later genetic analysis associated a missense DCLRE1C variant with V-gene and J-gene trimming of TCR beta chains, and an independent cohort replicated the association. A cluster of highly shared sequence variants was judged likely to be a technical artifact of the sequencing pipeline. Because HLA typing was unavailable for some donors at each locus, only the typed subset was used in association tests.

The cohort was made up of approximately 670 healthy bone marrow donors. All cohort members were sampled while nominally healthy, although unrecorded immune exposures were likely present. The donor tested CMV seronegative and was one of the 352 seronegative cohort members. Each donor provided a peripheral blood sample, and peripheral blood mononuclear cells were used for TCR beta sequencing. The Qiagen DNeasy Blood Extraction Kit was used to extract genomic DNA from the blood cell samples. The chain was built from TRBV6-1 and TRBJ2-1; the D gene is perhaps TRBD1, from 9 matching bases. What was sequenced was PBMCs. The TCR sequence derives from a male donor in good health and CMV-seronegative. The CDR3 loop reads CASSDPGGTGHGEQFF. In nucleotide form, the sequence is TGTGCCAGCAGTGACCCGGGAGGGACAGGGCACGGTGAGCAGTTCTTC.